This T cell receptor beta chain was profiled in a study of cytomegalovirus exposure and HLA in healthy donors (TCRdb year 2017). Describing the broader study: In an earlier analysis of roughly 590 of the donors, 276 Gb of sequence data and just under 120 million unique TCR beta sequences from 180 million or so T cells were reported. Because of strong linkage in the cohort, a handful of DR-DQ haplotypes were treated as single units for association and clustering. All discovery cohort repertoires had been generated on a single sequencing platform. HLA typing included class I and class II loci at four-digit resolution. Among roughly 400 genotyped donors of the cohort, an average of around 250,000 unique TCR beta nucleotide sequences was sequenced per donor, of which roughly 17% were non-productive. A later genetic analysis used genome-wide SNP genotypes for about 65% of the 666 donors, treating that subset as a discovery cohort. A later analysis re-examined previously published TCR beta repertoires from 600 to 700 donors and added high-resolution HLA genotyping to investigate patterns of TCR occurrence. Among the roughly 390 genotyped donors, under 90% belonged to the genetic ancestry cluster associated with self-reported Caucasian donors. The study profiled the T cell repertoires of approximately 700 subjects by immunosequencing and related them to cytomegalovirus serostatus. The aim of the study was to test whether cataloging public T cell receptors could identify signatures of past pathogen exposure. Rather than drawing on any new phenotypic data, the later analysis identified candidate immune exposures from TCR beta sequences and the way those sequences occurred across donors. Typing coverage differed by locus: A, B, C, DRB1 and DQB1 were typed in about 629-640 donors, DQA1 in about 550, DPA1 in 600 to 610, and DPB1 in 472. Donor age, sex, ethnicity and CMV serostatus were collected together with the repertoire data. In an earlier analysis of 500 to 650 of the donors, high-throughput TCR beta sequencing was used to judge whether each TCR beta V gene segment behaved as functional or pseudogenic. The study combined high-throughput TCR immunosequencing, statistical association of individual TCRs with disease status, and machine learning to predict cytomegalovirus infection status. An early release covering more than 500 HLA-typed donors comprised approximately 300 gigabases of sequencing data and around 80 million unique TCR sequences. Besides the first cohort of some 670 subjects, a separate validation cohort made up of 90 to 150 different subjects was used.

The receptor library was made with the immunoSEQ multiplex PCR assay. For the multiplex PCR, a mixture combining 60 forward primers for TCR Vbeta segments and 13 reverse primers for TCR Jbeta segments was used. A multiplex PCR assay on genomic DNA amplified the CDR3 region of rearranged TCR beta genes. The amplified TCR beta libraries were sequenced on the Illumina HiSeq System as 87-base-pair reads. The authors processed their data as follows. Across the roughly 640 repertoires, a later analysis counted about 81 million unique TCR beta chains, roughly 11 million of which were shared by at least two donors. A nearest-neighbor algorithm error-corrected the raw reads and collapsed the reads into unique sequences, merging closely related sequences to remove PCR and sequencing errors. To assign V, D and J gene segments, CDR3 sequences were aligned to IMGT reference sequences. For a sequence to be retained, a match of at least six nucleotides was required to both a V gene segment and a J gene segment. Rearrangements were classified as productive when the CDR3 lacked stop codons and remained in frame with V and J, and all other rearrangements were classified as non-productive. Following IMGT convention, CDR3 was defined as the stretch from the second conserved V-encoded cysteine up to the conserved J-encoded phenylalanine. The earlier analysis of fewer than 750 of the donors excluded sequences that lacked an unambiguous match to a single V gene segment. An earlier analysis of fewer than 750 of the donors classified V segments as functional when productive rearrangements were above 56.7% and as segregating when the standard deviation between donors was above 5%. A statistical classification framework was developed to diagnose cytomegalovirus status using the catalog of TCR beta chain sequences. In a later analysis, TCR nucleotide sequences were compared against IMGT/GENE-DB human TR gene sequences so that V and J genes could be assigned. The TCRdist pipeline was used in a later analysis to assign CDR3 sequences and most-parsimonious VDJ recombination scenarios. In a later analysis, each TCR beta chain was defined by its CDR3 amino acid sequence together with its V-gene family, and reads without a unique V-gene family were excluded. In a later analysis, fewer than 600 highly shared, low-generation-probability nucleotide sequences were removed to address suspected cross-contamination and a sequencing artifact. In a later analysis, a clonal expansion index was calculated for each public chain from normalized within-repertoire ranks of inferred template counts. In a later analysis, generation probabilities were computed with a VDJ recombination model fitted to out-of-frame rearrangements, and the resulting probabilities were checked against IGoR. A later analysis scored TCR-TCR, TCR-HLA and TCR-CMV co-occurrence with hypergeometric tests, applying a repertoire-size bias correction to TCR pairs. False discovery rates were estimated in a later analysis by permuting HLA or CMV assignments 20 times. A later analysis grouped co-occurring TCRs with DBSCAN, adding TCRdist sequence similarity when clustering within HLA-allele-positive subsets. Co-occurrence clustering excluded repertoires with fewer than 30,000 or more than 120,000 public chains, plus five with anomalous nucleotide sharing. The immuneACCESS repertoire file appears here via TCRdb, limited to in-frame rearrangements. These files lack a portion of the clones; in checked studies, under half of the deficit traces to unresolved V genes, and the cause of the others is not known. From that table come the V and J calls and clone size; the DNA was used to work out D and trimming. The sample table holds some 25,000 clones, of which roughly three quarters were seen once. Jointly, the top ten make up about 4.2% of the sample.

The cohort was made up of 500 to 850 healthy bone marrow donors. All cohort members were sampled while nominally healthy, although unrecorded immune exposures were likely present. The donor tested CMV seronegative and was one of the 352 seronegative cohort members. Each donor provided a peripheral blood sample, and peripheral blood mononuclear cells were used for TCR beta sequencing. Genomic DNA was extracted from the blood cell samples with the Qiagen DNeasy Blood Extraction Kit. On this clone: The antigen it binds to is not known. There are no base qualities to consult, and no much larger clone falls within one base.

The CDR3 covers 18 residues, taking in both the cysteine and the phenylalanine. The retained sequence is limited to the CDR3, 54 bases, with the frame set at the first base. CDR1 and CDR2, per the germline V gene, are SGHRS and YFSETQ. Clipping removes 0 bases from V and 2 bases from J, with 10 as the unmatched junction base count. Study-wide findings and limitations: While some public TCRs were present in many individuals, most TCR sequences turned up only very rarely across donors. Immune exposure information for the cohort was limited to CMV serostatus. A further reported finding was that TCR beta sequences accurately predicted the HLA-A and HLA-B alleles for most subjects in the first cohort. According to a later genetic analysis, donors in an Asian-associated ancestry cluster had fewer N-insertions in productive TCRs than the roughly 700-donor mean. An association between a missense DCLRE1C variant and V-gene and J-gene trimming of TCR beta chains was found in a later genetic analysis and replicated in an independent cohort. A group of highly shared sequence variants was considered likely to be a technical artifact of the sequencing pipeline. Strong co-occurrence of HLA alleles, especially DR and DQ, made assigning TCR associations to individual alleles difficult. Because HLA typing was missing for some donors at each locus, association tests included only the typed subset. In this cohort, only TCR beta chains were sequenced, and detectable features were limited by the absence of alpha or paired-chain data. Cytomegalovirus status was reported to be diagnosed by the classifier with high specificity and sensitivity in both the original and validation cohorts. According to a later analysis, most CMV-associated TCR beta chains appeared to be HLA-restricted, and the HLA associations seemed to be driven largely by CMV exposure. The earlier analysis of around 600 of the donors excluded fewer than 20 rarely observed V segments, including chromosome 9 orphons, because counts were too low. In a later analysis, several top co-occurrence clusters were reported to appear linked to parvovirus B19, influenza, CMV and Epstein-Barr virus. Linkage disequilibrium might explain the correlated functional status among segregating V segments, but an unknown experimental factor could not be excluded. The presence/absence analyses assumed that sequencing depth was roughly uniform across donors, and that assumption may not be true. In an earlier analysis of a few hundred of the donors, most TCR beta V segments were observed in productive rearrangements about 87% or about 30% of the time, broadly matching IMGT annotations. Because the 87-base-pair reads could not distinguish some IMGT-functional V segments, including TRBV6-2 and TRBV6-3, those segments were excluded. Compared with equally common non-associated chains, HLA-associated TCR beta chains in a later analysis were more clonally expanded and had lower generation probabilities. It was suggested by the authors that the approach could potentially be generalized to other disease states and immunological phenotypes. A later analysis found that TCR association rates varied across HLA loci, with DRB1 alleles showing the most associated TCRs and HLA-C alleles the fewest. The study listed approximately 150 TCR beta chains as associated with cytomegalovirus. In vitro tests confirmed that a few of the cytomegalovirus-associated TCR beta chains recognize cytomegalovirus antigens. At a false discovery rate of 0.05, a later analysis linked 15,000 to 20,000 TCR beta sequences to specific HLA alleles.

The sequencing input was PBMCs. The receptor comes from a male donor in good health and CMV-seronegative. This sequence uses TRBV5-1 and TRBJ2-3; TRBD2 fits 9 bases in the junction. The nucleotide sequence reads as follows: TGCGCCAGCAGCTTGGGCCTAGCGGGGACCATAAACACAGATACGCAGTATTTT. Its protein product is CASSLGLAGTINTDTQYF.